Listed below are T cell receptor beta chains from one sample, sequenced in a study of blood T cell repertoires in COVID-19. TCRdb's copy holds only in-frame clones and misses some; the assay was immunoSEQ multiplex PCR. The sample includes about 200,000 clones, just over 85% of them seen just once. Sequencing was performed on PBMCs or T cells enriched from blood (not recorded which). The origin of the receptors is a woman in her 40s with acute COVID-19. Both conserved end residues are part of each CDR3. A clone size is listed for some rows: how often the clone was seen (once, few, many), or a class if it is expanded.

TRBJ2-1 | few | TRBV2 | CASSDPTGYTSYNEQFF
TRBJ1-2 | . | TRBV27 | CASSSDRGRFTNYGYTF
TRBJ2-7 | . | TRBV5-1 | CASSLDGTSGVGGSYEQYF
TRBJ1-3 | . | TRBV10-2 | CASSKGHPQAGNTIYF
TRBJ2-5 | . | TRBV7-3 | CASSLESSGSLFHF
TRBJ2-7 | . | TRBV29-1 | CSVLRDRVNEQYF
TRBJ2-7 | once | TRBV28 | CASSPPQGSAYEQYF
TRBJ2-1 | . | TRBV15 | CATSRGTSQSNEQFF
TRBJ2-3 | . | TRBV7-8 | CASSLTSGSTDTQYF
TRBJ1-2 | . | TRBV28 | CASRGRGQGYGYTF
TRBJ1-2 | few | TRBV10-3 | CAISDLEKPTPYGYTF
TRBJ2-3 | . | TRBV5-4 | CASSLAGTSGTDTQYF
TRBJ1-2 | . | TRBV2 | CASSEYAGLGAGYTF
TRBJ2-7 | . | TRBV11-2 | CASSVGTSVYEQYF
TRBJ2-1 | few | TRBV6-1 | CASSEMAGGRNEQFF
TRBJ1-2 | . | TRBV7-2 | CASSLDVGVNYGYTF
TRBJ2-1 | . | TRBV6-5 | CASSYLGGPRPNEQFF
TRBJ2-5 | . | TRBV12-3/TRBV12-4 | CASSLRETQYF
TRBJ2-1 | . | TRBV10-2 | CASVPGTTLVEQFF
TRBJ1-1 | . | TRBV28 | CASSFSPRDKAAEAFF
TRBJ1-2 | . | TRBV27 | CASSPRTDFYGYTF
TRBJ1-1 | . | TRBV28 | CASNNRGMNTEAFF